Shown below are 14 T cell receptor beta chains from a single sample sequenced in a study of shared clonotypes between healthy human individuals. Generated by immunoSEQ multiplex PCR, the TCRdb table keeps only in-frame clones and is missing some. The sample yields some 360,000 clones, 73% seen once. Sequenced: memory CD4+ T cells sorted from blood. Regarding subset: CD45RA-negative fraction. Receptors originate from a man aged 25 to 40 in good health.

Regarding this clone: The same CDR3 can be traced to other DNA sequences in this sample. The CDR3 sequence: CASSLAAGGLYEQYF. DNA of the CDR3: TGTGCCAGCAGCTTAGCAGCGGGAGGGCTGTACGAGCAGTACTTC. The chain uses TRBV11-3 and TRBJ2-7; 10 bases are a match to TRBD2. V shed 1 base and J 4 bases; nucleotides not matched to a gene: 4. The V gene's germline CDR1 is SGHNT and CDR2 YENEEA. The CDR3 runs 15 residues.

This clone turned up a few times. This rearrangement joins TRBV7-6 to TRBJ1-2; D is undetermined. This CDR3 region has 15 residues. V was cut by 4 bases and J by 8 bases, with 20 bases left in between. Germline CDR1 and CDR2: SGHVS and FNYEAQ. CDR3 nucleotides: TGTGCCAGCAGCTCAACAAAAACGAATGTGGGGGGCTACACCTTC. Protein sequence: CASSSTKTNVGGYTF.

The chain is built from TRBV10-3 and TRBJ2-1; 8 bases are a match to TRBD2. Germline V gives CDR1 ENHRY, CDR2 SYGVKD. Trimming took 6 bases from V and 5 from J; bases not matched to a gene: 9. CDR3 length equals 15 residues. The CDR3 protein is CAIRPGLEANNEQFF. The CDR3 DNA follows: TGTGCCATCAGGCCGGGACTAGAGGCAAACAATGAGCAGTTCTTC.

The gene calls are TRBV5-1 and TRBJ2-2; 9 bases agree with TRBD2. V gave up 4 bases and J gave up 3 bases; unmatched junction bases: 4. This CDR3 spans 15 amino acids. The V gene's germline CDR1 is SGHRS and CDR2 YFSETQ. CDR3 amino acids: CASSREREDTGELFF. The CDR3 nucleotides read TGCGCCAGCAGCAGAGAGCGGGAGGACACCGGGGAGCTGTTTTTT.

The count of this clone is one. The rearrangement uses TRBV5-8 and TRBJ1-5, with 7 bases fitting TRBD1. The CDR3 is 16 amino acids. Germline V gene sequence: CDR1 SGHTS, CDR2 YDEGEE. V lost 2 bases to trimming and J lost 1 base; unmatched junction nucleotides: 6. The DNA of the CDR3 is TGTGCCAGCAGCTTTCAACAGGGGCAAAGCAATCAGCCCCAGCATTTT. Translation: CASSFQQGQSNQPQHF.

The chain links TRBV5-1 to TRBJ1-1, with 11 bases lining up with TRBD1. The CDR3 contains 15 residues. V shed 4 bases, J shed 4 bases, and the junction held 6 bases outside the gene matches. Germline V gene sequence: CDR1 SGHRS, CDR2 YFSETQ. In nucleotides, the CDR3 is TGCGCCAGCAGCGGCACCGGGACAGGGGGCACTGAAGCTTTCTTT. Its translation: CASSGTGTGGTEAFF.

The chain joins TRBV5-1 to TRBJ2-2, with a possible D match to TRBD2 (6 bases). Germline CDR1 SGHRS, CDR2 YFSETQ. The CDR3 totals 15 residues. V was shortened by 8 bases and J by 1 base, with 15 bases between the two germline ends. CDR3 amino acids: CASSYGGQNTGELFF. In nucleotides, the CDR3 is TGCGCCAGTAGTTATGGAGGGCAGAACACCGGGGAGCTGTTTTTT.

This clone was seen ten or more times. The gene calls are TRBV25-1 and TRBJ2-5; D unresolved. CDR1 is MGHDK, CDR2 SYGVNS, per germline. V lost 6 bases to trimming and J lost 1 base, with 6 bases between them. The CDR3 spans 12 residues. The CDR3 loop is CASRRTQETQYF. The DNA for the CDR3 is TGTGCCAGCAGGAGGACCCAAGAGACCCAGTACTTC.

J is TRBJ1-5 and V is TRBV6-4; unclear D gene. V was cut by 4 bases and J by 0 bases, with 13 bases left in between. The CDR3 covers 16 residues. Germline-derived CDR1 and CDR2 are MRHNA and SNTAGT. CDR3 loop: CASSVEKGNSNQPQHF. Here the CDR3 DNA reads TGTGCCAGCAGTGTCGAGAAAGGGAATAGCAATCAGCCCCAGCATTTT.

The chain couples TRBV9 to TRBJ2-1, with a weak D call TRBD2 (5 bases). The CDR3 contains 15 residues. V was clipped by 0 bases and J by 8 bases, with 15 bases between them. The germline gives CDR1 SGDLS, CDR2 YYNGEE. Here the CDR3 DNA reads TGTGCCAGCAGCGTAGATACGGGGTCAAGGGATGAGCAGTTCTTC. It encodes CASSVDTGSRDEQFF. Full variable domain (rest looked up from reference TRBV9 and TRBJ2-1): DSGVTQTPKHLITATGQRVTLRCSPRSGDLSVYWYQQSLDQGLQFLIQYYNGEERAKGNILERFSAQQFPDLHSELNLSSLELGDSALYFCASSVDTGSRDEQFFGPGTRLTVL.

This clone was recorded once. The rearrangement joins TRBV29-1 to TRBJ2-1, with TRBD2 matching over 13 bases. This CDR3 is built from 15 residues. Unmatched junction bases numbered 7, after V lost 4 bases and J lost 7 bases. CDR1 is SQVTM, CDR2 ANQGSEA, per germline. This CDR3 is CSVAKGLAGLNEQFF. The CDR3 nucleotides are TGCAGCGTTGCGAAGGGACTAGCGGGATTGAATGAGCAGTTCTTC.

This clone was seen a few times. V is TRBV10-3 and J is TRBJ1-3, with 8 bases identical to TRBD1. The CDR3 spans 13 residues. Per the germline V gene, CDR1 is ENHRY and CDR2 is SYGVKD. The J segment lost 4 bases and the V segment lost 6 bases, leaving 2 bases of the junction unmatched. The CDR3, as DNA: TGTGCCATCAGCGGGACAGGCGGAAACACCATATATTTT. It specifies CAISGTGGNTIYF.

This clone was counted only a few times. The V gene is TRBV5-6, the J gene TRBJ2-5; a weak D match, TRBD2 (6 bases). The V gene lost 0 bases and the J gene lost 6 bases, with 12 bases spanning the gap. CDR1 is SGHDT, CDR2 YYEEEE, per germline. The CDR3 has 14 amino acids. CDR3 DNA sequence: TGTGCCAGCAGCTTGGCCTCAGGGACTCAGACCCAGTACTTC. Translated: CASSLASGTQTQYF. Looking up the rest from reference TRBV5-6 and TRBJ2-5 gives the full variable domain: DAGVTQSPTHLIKTRGQQVTLRCSPKSGHDTVSWYQQALGQGPQFIFQYYEEEERQRGNFPDRFSGHQFPNYSSELNVNALLLGDSALYLCASSLASGTQTQYFGPGTRLLVL.

The chain has TRBV19 and TRBJ2-3; D is perhaps TRBD1 (6 bases). Trimming stripped 6 bases from V and 0 bases from J, with 10 bases between. The germline V gene has CDR1 LNHDA and CDR2 SQIVND (reference sequence). The CDR3 contains 14 residues. The CDR3 protein is CASRGQISTDTQYF. The DNA of the CDR3 is TGTGCCAGTAGAGGACAGATTAGCACAGATACGCAGTATTTT. Together with reference TRBV19 and TRBJ2-3, the CDR3 gives the full variable domain: DGGITQSPKYLFRKEGQNVTLSCEQNLNHDAMYWYRQDPGQGLRLIYYSQIVNDFQKGDIAEGYSVSREKKESFPLTVTSAQKNPTAFYLCASRGQISTDTQYFGPGTRLTVL.